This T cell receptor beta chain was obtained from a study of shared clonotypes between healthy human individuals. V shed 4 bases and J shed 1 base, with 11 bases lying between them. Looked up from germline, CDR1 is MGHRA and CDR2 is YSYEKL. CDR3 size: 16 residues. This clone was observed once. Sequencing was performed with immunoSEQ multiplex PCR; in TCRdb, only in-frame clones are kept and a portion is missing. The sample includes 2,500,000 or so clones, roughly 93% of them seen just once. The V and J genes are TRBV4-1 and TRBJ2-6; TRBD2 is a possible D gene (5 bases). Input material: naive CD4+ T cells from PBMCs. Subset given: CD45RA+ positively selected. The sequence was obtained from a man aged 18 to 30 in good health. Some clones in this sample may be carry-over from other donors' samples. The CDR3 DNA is TGCGCCAGCAGCCGACTGAGGGAGTCTGGGGCCAACGTCCTGACTTTC. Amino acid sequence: CASSRLRESGANVLTF.